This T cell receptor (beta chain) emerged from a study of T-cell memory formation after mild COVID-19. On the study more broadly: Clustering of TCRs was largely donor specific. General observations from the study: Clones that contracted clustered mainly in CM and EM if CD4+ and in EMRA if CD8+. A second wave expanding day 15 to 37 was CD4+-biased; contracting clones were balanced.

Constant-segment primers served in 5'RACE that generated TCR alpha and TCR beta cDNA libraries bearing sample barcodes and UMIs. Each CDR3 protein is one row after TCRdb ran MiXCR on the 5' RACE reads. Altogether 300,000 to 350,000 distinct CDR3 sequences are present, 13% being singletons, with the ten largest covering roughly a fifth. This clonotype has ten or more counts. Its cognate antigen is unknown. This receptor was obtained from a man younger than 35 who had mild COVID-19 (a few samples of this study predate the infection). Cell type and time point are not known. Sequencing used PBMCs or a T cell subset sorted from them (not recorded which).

For the CDR3, the DNA is TGTGCCAGCAGTTACACTAGCGGGGGGCCTGAGACCCAGTACTTC. Its protein is CASSYTSGGPETQYF. The chain combines TRBV6-5 with TRBJ2-5, with 12 bases fitting TRBD2. J lost 5 bases, V lost 2 bases, and 3 bases had no gene match. Germline V gives CDR1 MNHEY, CDR2 SVGAGI. The CDR3 spans 15 residues.